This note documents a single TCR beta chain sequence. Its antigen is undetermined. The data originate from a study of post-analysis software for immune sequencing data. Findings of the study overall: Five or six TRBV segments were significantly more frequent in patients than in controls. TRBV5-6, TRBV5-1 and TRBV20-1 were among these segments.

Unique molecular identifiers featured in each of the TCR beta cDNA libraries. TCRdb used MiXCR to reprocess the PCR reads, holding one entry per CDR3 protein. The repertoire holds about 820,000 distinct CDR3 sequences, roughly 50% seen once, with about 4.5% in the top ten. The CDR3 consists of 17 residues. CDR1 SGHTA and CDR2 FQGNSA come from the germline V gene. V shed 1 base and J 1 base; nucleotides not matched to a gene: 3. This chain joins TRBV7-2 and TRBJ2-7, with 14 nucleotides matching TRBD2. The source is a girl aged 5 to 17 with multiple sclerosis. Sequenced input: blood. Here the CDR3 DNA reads TGTGCCAGCAGCTTAGAGACTAGCGGGGGGGGATCCTACGAGCAGTACTTC. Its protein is CASSLETSGGGSYEQYF.